Listed here are 12 T cell receptor beta chains from one sample, sequenced in a study of cytomegalovirus exposure and HLA in healthy donors. PCR amplification relied on 60 Vbeta primers (plus 13 Jbeta primers). Measured with immunoSEQ multiplex PCR; TCRdb has only the in-frame clones, and not every one. Of about 82,000 clones listed, around 79% are singletons. The specimen sequenced was PBMCs. These receptors came from a male donor in good health and CMV-seropositive.

V and J are TRBV2 and TRBJ2-5; a possible D gene is TRBD2 (7 bases). This CDR3 contains 16 residues. The germline V and J ends were trimmed by 4 bases and 1 base, with 16 bases remaining between them. CDR1 is SNHLY and CDR2 is FYNNEI in the germline V gene. The CDR3 here is CASSVEAGASQETQYF. The CDR3, as DNA: TGTGCCAGCAGTGTAGAGGCGGGGGCCTCCCAAGAGACCCAGTACTTC.

This rearrangement joins TRBV28 to TRBJ1-1; no reliable D call. Trimming took 4 bases from V and 0 from J, leaving 6 bases between them. CDR1 and CDR2 (germline): MDHEN, SYDVKM. The CDR3 is made up of 13 amino acids. The CDR3 bases are TGTGCCAGCAGTTCCGAGCTGAACACTGAAGCTTTCTTT. Protein: CASSSELNTEAFF.

The rearrangement joins TRBV9 to TRBJ2-3, with TRBD1 matching 9 bases. Germline loops: CDR1 SGDLS, CDR2 YYNGEE. Trimming cost V 3 bases and J 3 bases; bases outside gene matches: 5. CDR3 size: 15 residues. The CDR3 bases are TGTGCCAGCAGCGCACAGGGGGCAGGGACAGATACGCAGTATTTT. Its translation: CASSAQGAGTDTQYF. Using reference TRBV9 and TRBJ2-3 for the parts outside the CDR3, the full variable domain is DSGVTQTPKHLITATGQRVTLRCSPRSGDLSVYWYQQSLDQGLQFLIQYYNGEERAKGNILERFSAQQFPDLHSELNLSSLELGDSALYFCASSAQGAGTDTQYFGPGTRLTVL.

The gene calls are TRBV19 and TRBJ2-1, with 13 bases aligning to TRBD2. CDR3 length: 16 amino acids. The germline gives CDR1 LNHDA, CDR2 SQIVND (reference sequence). V lost 2 bases, J lost 9 bases, and 7 bases stayed unmatched. The CDR3 is CASSIYTSGRGGEQFF. DNA of the CDR3: TGTGCCAGTAGTATATACACTAGCGGGAGGGGAGGTGAGCAGTTCTTC.

The chain uses TRBV9 and TRBJ2-1; D gene unclear. CDR1 SGDLS and CDR2 YYNGEE come from the germline V gene. Between the trimmed V and J ends, which lost 4 bases and 0 bases, there was a span of 20 bases. This CDR3 is 18 amino acids long. CDR3 sequence: CASSFLDSLPYSYNEQFF. The CDR3 bases are TGTGCCAGCAGCTTTCTAGATTCCTTGCCGTACTCCTACAATGAGCAGTTCTTC.

The rearrangement joins TRBV7-9 to TRBJ2-1; D is possibly TRBD2 (5 bases). Germline CDR1 SEHNR, CDR2 FQNEAQ (reference sequence). The length of the CDR3 is 13 residues. The V gene lost 7 bases and the J gene lost 5 bases, with 12 bases spanning the gap. CDR3 amino acids: CASITAGNNEQFF. CDR3 nucleotides: TGTGCCAGCATCACCGCCGGGAACAATGAGCAGTTCTTC.

V is TRBV7-8 and J is TRBJ2-1; 8 bases map to TRBD2. Trimming cost V 6 bases and J 4 bases; bases outside gene matches: 11. Germline lookup yields CDR1 SGHVS and CDR2 FQNEAQ. The CDR3 loop spans 16 amino acids. CDR3 residues: CASSHDLAGSYNEQFF. For the CDR3, the DNA is TGTGCCAGCAGTCACGATTTAGCGGGATCATACAATGAGCAGTTCTTC.

This chain connects TRBV7-2 to TRBJ2-3, with D possibly TRBD1 on 6 matching bases. V was clipped by 0 bases and J by 4 bases, with 8 bases between them. CDR1 is SGHTA, CDR2 FQGNSA, per germline. This CDR3 is built from 14 residues. The CDR3 nucleotides read TGTGCCAGCAGCTTAGCACAGGGATCAGATACGCAGTATTTT. Residues: CASSLAQGSDTQYF.

With respect to this clone: One junction end disagrees with the germline gene, perhaps due to a read error. The chain carries TRBV28 and TRBJ2-7; 11 bases are shared with TRBD1. Germline CDR1 reads MDHEN; CDR2 reads SYDVKM. The CDR3 loop spans 14 amino acids. CDR3 sequence: CASRWTGGSDEQYF. The CDR3 DNA reads TGTGCCAGCAGGTGGACAGGGGGCTCCGACGAGCAGTACTTC.

This chain connects TRBV29-1 to TRBJ2-5; D is possibly TRBD2 (6 bases). Trimming removed 0 bases from V and 0 bases from J, with 8 bases in between. Germline V gene lookup returns CDR1 SQVTM and CDR2 ANQGSEA. The CDR3 has 14 residues. In DNA form, the CDR3 reads TGCAGCGTTGAAGATGGAGGGTACCAAGAGACCCAGTACTTC. As protein: CSVEDGGYQETQYF.

The chain combines TRBV5-1 with TRBJ2-1; 8 bases line up with TRBD2. V shed 2 bases, J shed 5 bases, and the junction held 3 bases outside the gene matches. The CDR3 is 14 residues long. Looked up from germline, CDR1 is SGHRS and CDR2 is YFSETQ. Here the CDR3 reads CASSLVAGNNEQFF. In DNA, the CDR3 is TGCGCCAGCAGCTTAGTAGCGGGAAACAATGAGCAGTTCTTC.

The chain combines TRBV2 with TRBJ2-1; 11 bases agree with TRBD2. This CDR3 has 15 residues. V trimming: 5 bases; J trimming: 7 bases; junction bases outside the gene matches: 7. CDR1 is SNHLY and CDR2 is FYNNEI in the germline V gene. The CDR3 nucleotides are TGTGCCAGCAGTTTAGCGGGAGGGCCCGGAAATGAGCAGTTCTTC. Translation: CASSLAGGPGNEQFF.